Below, 18 T cell receptor beta chains from the same sample are listed, as sequenced in a study of T-cell memory formation after mild COVID-19. From the 5' RACE reads, TCRdb called clonotypes with MiXCR, one entry per CDR3 protein. The sample shows 400,000 to 550,000 distinct CDR3 sequences, roughly 25% of them seen only once. Sequences were obtained from PBMCs or a T cell subset sorted from them (not recorded which). Receptors originate from an adult woman who had mild COVID-19 (a few samples of this study predate the infection). Cell type and time point are not known.

The chain couples TRBV29-1 to TRBJ2-7; D uncertain. CDR1 SQVTM and CDR2 ANQGSEA come from the germline V gene. The V and J ends lost 7 bases and 0 bases respectively, with 13 bases between them. CDR3 length: 13 amino acids. CDR3 sequence reads: CSALTRSSYEQYF. CDR3 sequence (DNA): TGCAGCGCCTTGACGCGGAGCTCCTACGAGCAGTACTTC.

The gene calls are TRBV3-1 and TRBJ1-2, with a weak D call TRBD1 (6 bases). This CDR3 spans 13 amino acids. Germline values: CDR1 LGHDT, CDR2 YNNKEL (reference sequence). V was trimmed by 7 bases and J by 6 bases, leaving 15 bases between them. The CDR3 sequence: CASTTGQVDGYTF. CDR3 nucleotide sequence: TGTGCCAGCACCACGGGACAAGTCGATGGCTACACCTTC.

The chain uses TRBV6-6 and TRBJ1-2, with no clear D. Germline V CDR1 and CDR2: MNHNY, SVGAGI (reference sequence). V was pared by 8 bases and J by 8 bases, with 12 bases between. The CDR3 runs to 11 residues. CDR3 residues: CASRTLYGYTF. CDR3 nucleotides: TGTGCCAGCCGGACCCTTTACGGCTACACCTTC.

A few counts support this clonotype. The V gene is TRBV12-3 or TRBV12-4, the J gene TRBJ1-5, with D possibly TRBD1 on 5 matching bases. CDR3 length: 12 residues. Between the trimmed V and J ends, which lost 8 bases and 6 bases, there was a span of 11 bases. The CDR3 nucleotides are TGTGCCAGCGGACTCGGGGCTCAGCCCCAGCATTTT. Protein sequence: CASGLGAQPQHF.

The rearrangement uses TRBV7-9 and TRBJ2-3; maybe TRBD2 (6 bases). The V and J ends lost 5 bases and 2 bases respectively, with 23 bases between them. Germline lookup yields CDR1 SEHNR and CDR2 FQNEAQ (reference sequence). The CDR3 runs to 18 residues. CDR3 amino acids: CASSPRREGFLYTDTQYF. The CDR3 nucleotides are TGTGCCAGCAGCCCTCGGAGGGAAGGGTTTCTATACACAGATACGCAGTATTTT.

This clonotype has just a few counts. The CDR3 spells CAWSVPKGAFF. CDR3 DNA sequence: TGTGCCTGGAGTGTACCGAAAGGAGCTTTCTTT. The chain employs TRBV30 and TRBJ1-1, with D hard to call. This CDR3 is built from 11 residues. V gave up 0 bases and J gave up 10 bases, with 9 bases separating them. Germline V gene sequence: CDR1 GTSNPN, CDR2 SVGIG (reference sequence).

This clonotype was detected many times. The gene calls are TRBV11-2 and TRBJ2-7; D unresolved. The V gene lost 0 bases and the J gene lost 6 bases, with 0 bases spanning the gap. CDR1 is SGHAT, CDR2 FQNNGV, per germline. This CDR3 region has 10 residues. In DNA, the CDR3 is TGTGCCAGCAGCTTAGACGAGCAGTACTTC. This gives the protein CASSLDEQYF.

The chain joins TRBV20-1 to TRBJ2-1; 7 nucleotides agree with TRBD2. CDR3 length: 16 residues. Germline V gives CDR1 DFQATT, CDR2 SNEGSKA (reference sequence). The ends lost 0 bases at V and 3 bases at J; junction bases unmatched: 8. CDR3 loop: CSARDWASGYYNEQFF. CDR3 nucleotide sequence: TGCAGTGCTAGAGACTGGGCTAGCGGTTACTACAATGAGCAGTTCTTC.

The chain couples TRBV5-1 to TRBJ2-3; 7 positions agree with TRBD2. The CDR3 has 16 residues. CDR1 SGHRS and CDR2 YFSETQ come from the germline V gene. Losses at the gene ends were 4 bases for V and 0 bases for J; bases not matched to a gene: 8. The CDR3 nucleotides are TGCGCCAGCAGCGGAAGACTAGCACCTAGCACAGATACGCAGTATTTT. Its protein is CASSGRLAPSTDTQYF.

Remarks on this clonotype: Germline and junction disagree at one end, which may indicate a read error. Here the CDR3 reads CAGSLTSGRSTGELFF. CDR3 nucleotide sequence: TGTGCCGGCAGCCTTACTAGCGGGAGGAGCACCGGGGAGCTGTTTTTT. The chain is built from TRBV7-9 and TRBJ2-2; the match to TRBD2 covers 12 bases. The CDR3 has 16 amino acids. CDR1 SEHNR and CDR2 FQNEAQ come from the germline V gene (reference sequence).

This chain connects TRBV6-5 to TRBJ2-2; no clear D. CDR3 length equals 12 residues. Looked up from germline, CDR1 is MNHEY and CDR2 is SVGAGI. V dropped 8 bases and J dropped 1 base, with 5 bases sitting between them. CDR3 nucleotide sequence: TGTGCCAGCGCGGAGAACACCGGGGAGCTGTTTTTT. It yields the protein CASAENTGELFF.

The V call is TRBV7-7, the J call TRBJ2-5; TRBD1 matches at 9 bases. Germline trimming cut 5 bases from V and 5 bases from J; bases unmatched to any gene: 12. CDR1 SSHAT and CDR2 FNYEAQ come from the germline V gene (reference sequence). The CDR3 sequence is 16 residues long. Written as DNA, the CDR3 is TGTGCCAGCAGCGCGACCGGGACAGGGTTCGGGGAGACCCAGTACTTC. Translating gives CASSATGTGFGETQYF.

The rearrangement joins TRBV6-2 or TRBV6-3 to TRBJ1-1; tentatively, D is TRBD1 (5 bases). The CDR3 has 15 residues. CDR1 MNHEY and CDR2 SVGEGT come from the germline V gene. V was cut by 2 bases and J by 5 bases, with 15 bases left in between. The CDR3 DNA reads as TGTGCCAGCAGTTACCGTCTGGCGGGGGAGACTGAAGCTTTCTTT. Its protein product is CASSYRLAGETEAFF.

This clonotype appeared a few times. The chain recombines TRBV4-1 with TRBJ2-3; 11 nucleotides agree with TRBD2. V lost 1 base to trimming and J lost 5 bases; unmatched junction nucleotides: 5. There are 16 residues in the CDR3. Germline V gene data show CDR1 as MGHRA and CDR2 as YSYEKL. The DNA for the CDR3 is TGCGCCAGCAGCCAAGGAAATAGCGGGGGGGGAGATACGCAGTATTTT. It codes for CASSQGNSGGGDTQYF.

The gene calls are TRBV5-1 and TRBJ2-1, with D possibly being TRBD1 (6 bases). V was pared by 2 bases and J by 6 bases, with 12 bases between. The CDR3 runs 14 residues. CDR1 SGHRS and CDR2 YFSETQ come from the germline V gene. CDR3 DNA sequence: TGCGCCAGCAGCTTAGGGGGTACCACCAATGAGCAGTTCTTC. This translates into CASSLGGTTNEQFF.

This chain links TRBV20-1 with TRBJ2-3, with 11 bases identical to TRBD2. Germline CDR1 is DFQATT and CDR2 is SNEGSKA (reference sequence). Trimming cost V 4 bases and J 0 bases; bases outside gene matches: 12. This CDR3 comprises 18 residues. CDR3 loop: CSATPGTSGDTSTDTQYF. Here the CDR3 DNA reads TGCAGTGCTACCCCCGGGACTAGCGGAGACACTAGCACAGATACGCAGTATTTT.

This clonotype turned up a few times. The chain carries TRBV20-1 and TRBJ2-1; 8 positions match TRBD2. Germline lookup yields CDR1 DFQATT and CDR2 SNEGSKA (reference sequence). Losses at the gene ends were 6 bases for V and 6 bases for J; bases not matched to a gene: 7. This CDR3 has 13 amino acids. Here the CDR3 reads CSAPPGLVNEQFF. As DNA, the CDR3 is TGCAGTGCCCCGCCGGGACTAGTCAATGAGCAGTTCTTC.

In nucleotides, the CDR3 is TGTGCCTGGGCCAGGGGAGGCCTGAACACCGGGGAGCTGTTTTTT. It specifies CAWARGGLNTGELFF. This chain links TRBV30 with TRBJ2-2; either TRBD1 or TRBD2 may fit D (6 bases each). In germline, CDR1 is GTSNPN, CDR2 SVGIG (reference sequence). Deletions cut 5 bases from V and 1 base from J, with 14 bases between. The CDR3 is made up of 15 amino acids.